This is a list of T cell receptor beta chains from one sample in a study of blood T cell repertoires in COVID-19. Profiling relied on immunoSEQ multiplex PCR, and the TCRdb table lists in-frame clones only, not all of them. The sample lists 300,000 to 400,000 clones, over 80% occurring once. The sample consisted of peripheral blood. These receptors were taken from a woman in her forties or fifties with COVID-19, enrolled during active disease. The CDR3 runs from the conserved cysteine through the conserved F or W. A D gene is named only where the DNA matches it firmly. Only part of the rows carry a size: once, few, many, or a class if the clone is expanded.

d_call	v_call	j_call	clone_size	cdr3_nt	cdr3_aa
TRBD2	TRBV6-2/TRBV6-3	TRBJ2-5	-	TGTGCCAGCAGTCCCGGGGCTAGCGGGGAGACCCAGTACTTC	CASSPGASGETQYF
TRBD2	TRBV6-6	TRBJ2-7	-	TGTGCCAGCAGTTACCTTGGACTAGAAAAGGAGGACTTC	CASSYLGLEKEDF
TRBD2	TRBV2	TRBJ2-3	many	TGTGCCAGCAGTCCCCGACTAGCGGGAGGCTATACGCAGTATTTT	CASSPRLAGGYTQYF
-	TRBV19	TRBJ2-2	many	TGTGCCAGTAGCAATCTAGCGCTAAACACCGGGGAGCTGTTTTTT	CASSNLALNTGELFF
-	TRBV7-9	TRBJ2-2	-	TGTGCCAGCAGCTTTAGTAGGACTAACACCGGGGAGCTGTTTTTT	CASSFSRTNTGELFF
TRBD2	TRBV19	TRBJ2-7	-	TGTGCCAGTAGTGCAATCGGACTAGCGGGAGCCTACGAGCAGTACTTC	CASSAIGLAGAYEQYF
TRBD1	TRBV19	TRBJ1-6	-	TGTGCCAGTAGTATTCGGGACAGACCTTTGCGGCCCCTCCACTTT	CASSIRDRPLRPLHF
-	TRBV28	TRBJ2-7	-	TGTGCCAGCAGTTTTGGGGGGGGCCCAGGCGAGCAGTACTTC	CASSFGGGPGEQYF
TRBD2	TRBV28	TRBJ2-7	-	TGTGCCAGCTTTCCAGCGGGAGAGGTTAGGGCGTACACCTACGAGCAGTACTTC	CASFPAGEVRAYTYEQYF
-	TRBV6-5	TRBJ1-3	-	TGTGCCAGCGGAAAGCAGACAGGCTCTGGAAACACCATATATTTT	CASGKQTGSGNTIYF
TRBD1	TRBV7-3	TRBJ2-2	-	TGTGCCAGCAGATTTCTGTCAGGGGGCAAAAACACCGGGGAGCTGTTTTTT	CASRFLSGGKNTGELFF
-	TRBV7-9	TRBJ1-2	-	TGTGCCAGCAGCCTGGAGGGCGATCTCTATGGCTACACCTTC	CASSLEGDLYGYTF
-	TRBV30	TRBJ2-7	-	TGTGCCTGGACCAGCTCCTACGAGCAGTACTTC	CAWTSSYEQYF
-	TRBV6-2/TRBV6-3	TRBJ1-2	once	TGTGCCAGCAGTTACAAGGGGGACTATGGCTACACCTTC	CASSYKGDYGYTF
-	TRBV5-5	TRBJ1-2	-	TGTGCCAGCAGCCTGGAGGGGAGGAGCGGCTACACCTTC	CASSLEGRSGYTF
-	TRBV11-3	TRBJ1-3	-	TGTGCCAGCAGCTTATTCGCTGGCGGATTCTCTGGAAACACCATATATTTT	CASSLFAGGFSGNTIYF
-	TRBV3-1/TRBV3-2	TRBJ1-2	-	TGTGCCAGCAGCCAAACAAGTTACTATGGCTACACCTTC	CASSQTSYYGYTF
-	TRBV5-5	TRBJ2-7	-	TGTGCCAGCAGCTCCGGGCCGCACAGGTCAGCCGAGCAGTACTTC	CASSSGPHRSAEQYF
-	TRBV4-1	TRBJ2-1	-	TGCGCCAGCAGCCAAGACCCAGCGAGAACCTACAATGAGCAGTTCTTC	CASSQDPARTYNEQFF
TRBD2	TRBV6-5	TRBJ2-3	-	TGTGCCAGCAGACTAGCGGGAGGGCCTACAGATACGCAGTATTTT	CASRLAGGPTDTQYF
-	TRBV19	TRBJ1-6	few	TGTGCCAGTAGTAAGGGGATGGATAATTCACCCCTCCACTTT	CASSKGMDNSPLHF
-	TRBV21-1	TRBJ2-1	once	TGTGCCAGCAGCGATCTAGAGAGCGGGAGGGCCTACAATGAGCAGTTCTTC	CASSDLESGRAYNEQFF
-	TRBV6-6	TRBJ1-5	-	TGTGCCAGCAGCCAAGACAGTTATAGCAATCAGCCCCAGCATTTT	CASSQDSYSNQPQHF
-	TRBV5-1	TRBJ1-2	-	TGCGCCAGCAGCTTGGCGGGGGATGGCTACACCTTC	CASSLAGDGYTF
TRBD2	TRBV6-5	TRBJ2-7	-	TGTGCCAGCAGTTACTCGGGGAGGGGCTCCTACGAGCAGTACTTC	CASSYSGRGSYEQYF
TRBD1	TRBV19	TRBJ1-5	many	TGTGCCAGTAGTAAGCCCAGCGAGGGGGCCCGCAATCAGCCCCAGCATTTT	CASSKPSEGARNQPQHF
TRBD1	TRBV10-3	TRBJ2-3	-	TGTGCCATCAGGCCGACCGCCGGGACAGCCACAGATACGCAGTATTTT	CAIRPTAGTATDTQYF
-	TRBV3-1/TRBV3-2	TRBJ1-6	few	TGTGCCAGCAGCCAAAGGTCGACACGTAATTCACCCCTCCACTTT	CASSQRSTRNSPLHF
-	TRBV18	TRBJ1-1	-	TGTGCCAGCTCACCTAGTGGTGGGAACACTGAAGCTTTCTTT	CASSPSGGNTEAFF
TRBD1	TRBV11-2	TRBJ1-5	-	TGTGCCAGCAGCGGGGACAGGAGAGATCAGCCCCAGCATTTT	CASSGDRRDQPQHF
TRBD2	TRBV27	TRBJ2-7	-	TGTGCCAGCAGCCTGACTAGCGGGAGGTACGAGCAGTACTTC	CASSLTSGRYEQYF
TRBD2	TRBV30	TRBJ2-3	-	TGTGCCCAAACTAGCGGGAGAGGAGATACGCAGTATTTT	CAQTSGRGDTQYF
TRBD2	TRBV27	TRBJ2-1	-	TGTGCCAGCAGTTTATTTCTTAGCGGGAGGACATACAATGAGCAGTTCTTC	CASSLFLSGRTYNEQFF
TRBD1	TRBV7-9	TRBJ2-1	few	TGTGCCAGCAGCCCGGTATTTTGGGACAGCCTCTCCTACAATGAGCAGTTCTTC	CASSPVFWDSLSYNEQFF
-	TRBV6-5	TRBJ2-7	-	TGTGCCAGCAGTTACTCGTTGAGCGGTTCCTACGAGCAGTACTTC	CASSYSLSGSYEQYF
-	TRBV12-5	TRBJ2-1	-	TGTGCTAGTGACGAACCAGGGTTATGGGGATACAATGAGCAGTTCTTC	CASDEPGLWGYNEQFF
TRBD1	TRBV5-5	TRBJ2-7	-	TGTGCCAGCAGGCCGGGACAGTTCTCCTACGAGCAGTACTTC	CASRPGQFSYEQYF
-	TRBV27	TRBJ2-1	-	TGTGCCAGCAGTTTACGTGATCGGGGAGGCTACAATGAGCAGTTCTTC	CASSLRDRGGYNEQFF
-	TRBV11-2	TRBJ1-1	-	TGTGCCAGCAGACAGGGACGGACTACTGAAGCTTTCTTT	CASRQGRTTEAFF
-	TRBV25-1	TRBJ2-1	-	TGTGCCAGCAGGGCGCTAGGGGGAGGGATCAATGAGCAGTTCTTC	CASRALGGGINEQFF
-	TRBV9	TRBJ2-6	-	TGTGCCAGCAGCGCGAGGGGGTCTGGGGCCAACGTCCTGACTTTC	CASSARGSGANVLTF
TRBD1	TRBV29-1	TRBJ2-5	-	TGCAGCGGGCTGACAGGGGGCGCAGAGACCCAGTACTTC	CSGLTGGAETQYF
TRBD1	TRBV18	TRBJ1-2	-	TGTGCCAGCTCACTCACAGGGGTTGACTATGGCTACACCTTC	CASSLTGVDYGYTF
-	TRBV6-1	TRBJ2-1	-	TGTGCCAGCAGTGAAGCGACCGGGACTTACAATGAGCAGTTCTTC	CASSEATGTYNEQFF
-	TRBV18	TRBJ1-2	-	TGTGCCAGCTCATCGTCCATGTCCGAGGATGGCTACACCTTC	CASSSSMSEDGYTF
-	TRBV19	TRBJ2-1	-	TGTGCCAGTAGCCCTAATAGTAACTCCTACAATGAGCAGTTCTTC	CASSPNSNSYNEQFF
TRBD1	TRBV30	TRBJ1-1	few	TGTGCCTGGAGGGTCTCGGGACAGTCATTGACTGAAGCTTTCTTT	CAWRVSGQSLTEAFF
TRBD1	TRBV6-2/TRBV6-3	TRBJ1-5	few	TGTGCCAGCAGTTACATGATTAGACAGGGAGGTAATCAGCCCCAGCATTTT	CASSYMIRQGGNQPQHF
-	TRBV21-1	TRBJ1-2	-	TGTGCCAGCAGCAAACAGGGATATTCCAGTTCCACCTTC	CASSKQGYSSSTF
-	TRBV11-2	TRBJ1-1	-	TGTGCCAGCAGCTTAGTTCTAACGGCGGACAAAACAAACACTGAAGCTTTCTTT	CASSLVLTADKTNTEAFF
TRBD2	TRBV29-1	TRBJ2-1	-	TGCAGCGCGGGACTAGCATACAATGAGCAGTTCTTC	CSAGLAYNEQFF
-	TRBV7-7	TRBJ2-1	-	TGTGCTAGCAGCTTTATCCAAGACAGCTACAATGAGCAGTTCTTC	CASSFIQDSYNEQFF
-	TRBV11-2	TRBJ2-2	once	TGTGCCAGCAGCCAGGGTAGCACCGGGGAGCTGTTTTTT	CASSQGSTGELFF
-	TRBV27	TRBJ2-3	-	TGTGCCAGCAGTTTATCGTGGCTAGCGAGCACAGATACGCAGTATTTT	CASSLSWLASTDTQYF